This T cell receptor beta chain was identified in a study of siplizumab effects on memory and regulatory T cells. V was shortened by 10 bases and J by 1 base, with 11 bases between the two germline ends. This CDR3 region has 13 residues. Germline CDR1 MGHDK, CDR2 SYGVNS. Per sample, roughly 94,000 TCR templates underwent assay. The data were produced by immunoSEQ multiplex PCR, yet TCRdb's version contains in-frame clones alone and is incomplete. The sample shows about 100,000 clones, nearly 95% of them seen only once. With regard to this clone: What it recognizes is unknown.

Study-wide points: Mappable alloreactive CD4+ clones averaged approximately 62% Treg-derived with siplizumab versus roughly 25% in controls.

The sequencing input was non-Treg CD4+ T cells sorted from blood. The rearrangement joins TRBV25-1 to TRBJ1-3, with a weak D call TRBD1 (5 bases). This TCR was sampled from a human donor in good health. CDR3 protein: CATLGGSGNTIYF. The CDR3, as DNA: TGTGCCACCCTTGGGGGGTCTGGAAACACCATATATTTT.